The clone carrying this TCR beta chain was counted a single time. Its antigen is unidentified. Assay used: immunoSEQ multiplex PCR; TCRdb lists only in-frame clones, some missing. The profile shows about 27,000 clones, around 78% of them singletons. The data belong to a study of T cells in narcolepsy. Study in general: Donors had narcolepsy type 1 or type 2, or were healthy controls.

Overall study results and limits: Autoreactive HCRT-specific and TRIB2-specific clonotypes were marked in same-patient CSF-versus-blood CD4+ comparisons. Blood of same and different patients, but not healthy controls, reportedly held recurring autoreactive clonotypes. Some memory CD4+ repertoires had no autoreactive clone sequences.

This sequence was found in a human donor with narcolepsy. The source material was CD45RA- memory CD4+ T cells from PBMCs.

CDR3 bases: TGTGCCAGCAGCTTTCGGACATTGAACACTGAAGCTTTCTTT. This codes for CASSFRTLNTEAFF. The chain couples TRBV7-8 to TRBJ1-1, with a tentative D call TRBD1 (5 bases). Germline CDR1 is SGHVS and CDR2 is FQNEAQ. The germline V and J ends were trimmed by 3 bases and 0 bases, with 8 bases remaining between them. The CDR3 has 14 residues.